This T cell receptor beta chain was sequenced in a study of CD4+ T cells in melanoma. Findings and limits, study-wide: CD8+ T cell, macrophage and B cell function reportedly correlated with neoantigen-specific CD4+ T cells.

CDR1 and CDR2 from the germline V gene are SSHAT and FNYEAQ (reference sequence). CDR3 length: 15 residues. Generated by immunoSEQ multiplex PCR, the TCRdb table keeps only in-frame clones and is missing some. The repertoire holds over 130,000 clones, around 90% seen once, with roughly 1.4% in the top ten. A word on this clone: Its matching antigen is unknown. One end of the junction varies from germline; a read error may be responsible.

The gene calls are TRBV7-7 and TRBJ2-5; tentatively, D is TRBD2 (5 bases). This sequence was found in a human donor with melanoma. CDR3: CASSLANSREETQYF. In nucleotides, the CDR3 is TGTGCTAGCAGCTTAGCGAACAGTCGAGAAGAGACCCAGTACTTC.